The entry that follows covers one TCR beta chain sequence. The source of the sample is a study of control samples from healthy donors and cancer patients. Profiled with immunoSEQ multiplex PCR; TCRdb holds only in-frame clones, not every one. The sample yields about 150,000 clones, approximately 93% seen once. This TCR derives from a man aged 40-49 years in good health. The sequenced material came from blood.

CDR3 nucleotides: TGCGCCAGCAGCCAAGATTCTGGGGACAACACTGAAGCTTTCTTT. As protein: CASSQDSGDNTEAFF. This sequence joins TRBV4-3 and TRBJ1-1, with D possibly matching TRBD1 (5 bases). The V and J ends lost 0 bases and 2 bases respectively, with 10 bases between them. From germline, CDR1 is LGHNA and CDR2 YSLEER. The CDR3 contains 15 residues.